The 10 T cell receptor beta chains in this list originate from one sample, sequenced in a study of T-cell memory formation after mild COVID-19. Via MiXCR, TCRdb re-called the 5' RACE reads, giving one row per CDR3 protein. The sample has approximately 350,000 distinct CDR3 sequences; 25% to 30% are singletons. The sequenced sample was PBMCs or a T cell subset sorted from them (not recorded which). These receptors all come from an adult woman who had mild COVID-19 (a few samples of this study predate the infection). Cell type and time point are not known.

This rearrangement joins TRBV20-1 to TRBJ2-1; D is possibly TRBD2 (5 bases). V dropped 0 bases and J dropped 0 bases, with 9 bases sitting between them. CDR3 length equals 15 residues. The germline gives CDR1 DFQATT, CDR2 SNEGSKA (reference sequence). The CDR3 loop is CSARETGSSYNEQFF. The CDR3 region has the DNA TGCAGTGCTAGAGAAACGGGGAGCTCCTACAATGAGCAGTTCTTC.

This chain connects TRBV15 to TRBJ2-7, with TRBD1 as a possible D gene (5 bases). This CDR3 contains 13 residues. Trimming took off 1 base at V and 7 bases at J, with 11 bases between the two ends. Germline V gene lookup returns CDR1 LNHNV and CDR2 YYDKDF (reference sequence). The CDR3 nucleotides read TGTGCCACCAGCAGAGTGGGGCCTCTGGAGCAGTACTTC. Residues: CATSRVGPLEQYF.

There are a few counts of this clonotype. This chain uses TRBV30 with TRBJ1-6; 9 bases match TRBD1. The junction had 10 bases not matched to a gene; V was cut back by 3 bases and J by 7 bases. The CDR3 loop spans 16 amino acids. Germline V gene sequence: CDR1 GTSNPN, CDR2 SVGIG (reference sequence). This CDR3 reads CAWREWTGAPNSPLHF. CDR3 bases: TGTGCCTGGAGGGAATGGACAGGGGCACCGAATTCACCCCTCCACTTT.

As concerns this clonotype: Mismatch with germline at one junction end may stem from a read error. J is TRBJ1-1 and V is TRBV6-5; D ambiguous. CDR1 MNHEY and CDR2 SVGAGI come from the germline V gene. CDR3 length: 15 amino acids. The CDR3: CASSYSQQLLTEDFF. DNA for the CDR3: TGTGCCAGCAGTTACTCACAACAGCTTTTAACTGAAGATTTCTTT.

V gene TRBV12-3 or TRBV12-4 combines with J gene TRBJ2-2; D is uncertain. The CDR3 covers 12 residues. The V end was cut by 7 bases, the J end by 0 bases, with 3 bases between. The CDR3 nucleotides read TGTGCCAGCACAGCGAACACCGGGGAGCTGTTTTTT. It codes for CASTANTGELFF.

The V call is TRBV5-1, the J call TRBJ1-1; perhaps TRBD1 as D (6 bases). The germline V gene has CDR1 SGHRS and CDR2 YFSETQ. This CDR3 has 15 residues. V lost 4 bases to trimming and J lost 1 base, with 14 bases between them. The CDR3 sequence is CASSVGSRGNTEAFF. CDR3 nucleotides: TGCGCCAGCAGCGTAGGGTCCAGGGGGAACACTGAAGCTTTCTTT.

This rearrangement joins TRBV6-1 to TRBJ2-5, with 11 nucleotides matching TRBD1. CDR1 is MNHNS and CDR2 is SASEGT in the germline V gene. V dropped 8 bases and J dropped 0; count of bases not matched to a gene: 2. The CDR3 runs to 14 residues. The CDR3 loop reads CASRDRGYQETQYF. In DNA, the CDR3 is TGTGCCAGCCGGGACAGGGGGTACCAAGAGACCCAGTACTTC.

In its sample, this clonotype was seen a few times. This chain links TRBV19 with TRBJ1-2; TRBD1 is a possible D gene (5 bases). The germline V and J ends were trimmed by 10 bases and 0 bases, with 12 bases remaining between them. The length of the CDR3 is 13 residues. The V gene's germline CDR1 is LNHDA and CDR2 SQIVND (reference sequence). CDR3 coding DNA: TGTGCCACCCACAGGCCTCCTAACTATGGCTACACCTTC. Encoded protein: CATHRPPNYGYTF.

This clonotype was counted only a few times. The genes are TRBV12-3 or TRBV12-4 and TRBJ2-3; 14 nucleotides line up with TRBD2. Trimming took 5 bases from V and 6 from J; bases not matched to a gene: 7. There are 16 residues in the CDR3. CDR3 sequence (DNA): TGTGCCAGCAGTCCTCCGGGACTAGCGGGAGTGGATACGCAGTATTTT. This sequence encodes CASSPPGLAGVDTQYF.

The V gene is TRBV6-2 or TRBV6-3, the J gene TRBJ2-5; the D gene is possibly TRBD2 (5 bases). This CDR3 is built from 15 residues. The V end lost 6 bases, the J end lost 2 bases, and 16 bases lay between the germline ends. The V gene's germline CDR1 is MNHEY and CDR2 SVGEGT. The CDR3 DNA reads TGTGCCAGCAGCCGAGCCCAGGACTTACAAGAGACCCAGTACTTC. Its translation: CASSRAQDLQETQYF.